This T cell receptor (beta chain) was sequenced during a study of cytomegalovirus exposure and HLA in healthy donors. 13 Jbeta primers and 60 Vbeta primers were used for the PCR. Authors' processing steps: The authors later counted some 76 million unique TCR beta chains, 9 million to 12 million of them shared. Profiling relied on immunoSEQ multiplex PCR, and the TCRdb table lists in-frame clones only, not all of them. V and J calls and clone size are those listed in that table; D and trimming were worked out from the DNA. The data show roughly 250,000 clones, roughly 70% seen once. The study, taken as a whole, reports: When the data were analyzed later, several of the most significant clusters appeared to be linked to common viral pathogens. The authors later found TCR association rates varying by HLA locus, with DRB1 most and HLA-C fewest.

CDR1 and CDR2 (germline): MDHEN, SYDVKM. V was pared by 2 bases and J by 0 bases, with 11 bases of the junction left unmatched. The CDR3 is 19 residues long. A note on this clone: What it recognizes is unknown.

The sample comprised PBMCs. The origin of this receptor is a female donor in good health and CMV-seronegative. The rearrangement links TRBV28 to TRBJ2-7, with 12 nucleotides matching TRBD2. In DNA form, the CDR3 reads TGTGCCAGCAGTTTACCTCCTCTAGCGGGGGGGATTAGCTCCTACGAGCAGTACTTC. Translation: CASSLPPLAGGISSYEQYF.